This TCR beta chain was sequenced during a study of blood T cell repertoires in COVID-19. In the source study's methods: Nucleated cell counts were estimated from reference gene primer amplification. The repertoire was sequenced with immunoSEQ multiplex PCR; TCRdb's copy has only in-frame clones and lacks some. D and trimming come from the DNA, and the V and J calls and clone size come from that table. The data contain approximately 90,000 clones, about 85% of them singletons. This CDR3 comprises 15 residues. After removal of 1 base from V and 3 bases from J, the junction contained 3 bases not matched to a gene. Germline CDR1 and CDR2: SGHDN and FVKESK.

The rearrangement uses TRBV14 and TRBJ2-3, with 8 bases identical to TRBD2. This clonotype originated in a human donor in a cohort sampled during active COVID-19. Sequencing was carried out using peripheral blood. In DNA form, the CDR3 reads TGTGCCAGCAGCCAAGTTACGGGAGGGACAGATACGCAGTATTTT. This sequence encodes CASSQVTGGTDTQYF.